This is a list of T cell receptor beta chains from one sample in a study of PD-L1 blockade in urothelial cancer. Clones were read by immunoSEQ multiplex PCR, and TCRdb kept only the in-frame ones, dropping some. The profile covers some 52,000 clones, with about 75% appearing a single time and about 4% taken by the ten largest. The material sequenced was PBMCs, taken around atezolizumab (anti-PD-L1) treatment. Receptor source: a man aged 70 or older with urothelial cancer. CDR3s leave out the opening cysteine and the closing phenylalanine or tryptophan.

v_call	j_call	cdr3_aa
TRBV19	TRBJ2-7	ASSSTGEASYEQY
TRBV28	TRBJ2-7	ASSFMAGATYEQY
TRBV7-9	TRBJ1-5	ASSLMGGNQPQH
TRBV7-8	TRBJ2-7	ASSFGGVGEQY
TRBV7-8	TRBJ2-5	ASSLGPMGGGETQY
TRBV6-5	TRBJ2-7	ASSYSYYGTYEQY
TRBV7-2	TRBJ2-7	ASSNRGPEQY
TRBV7-2	TRBJ1-2	ASSRQGAAPYDGYT
TRBV4-2	TRBJ1-2	ASSPAGTGYGYT
TRBV29-1	TRBJ2-3	SVEAGTDTQY
TRBV2	TRBJ1-1	ASSLHGQGNTEAF
TRBV28	TRBJ2-5	ASTEATKTQY
TRBV25-1	TRBJ2-5	ASSRDTSPQETQY
TRBV4-1	TRBJ2-5	ASSQVNRRGETQY
TRBV7-2	TRBJ1-6	ASSLSGTGSPLH
TRBV7-8	TRBJ1-5	ASSSAEVRQPQH
TRBV7-9	TRBJ1-1	ASSSPGTPLEAF
TRBV30	TRBJ1-1	ACGGVNTEAF
TRBV5-1	TRBJ2-3	ASSLRTDSTDTQY
TRBV6-4	TRBJ1-5	ASRTGPRQPQH
TRBV7-2	TRBJ2-7	ASSITGGASLEQY
TRBV6-7	TRBJ1-3	ASSYSTAGNTIY
TRBV5-4	TRBJ2-2	ASSLRGNTGELF
TRBV29-1	TRBJ2-7	SFSRTGYDEQY
TRBV19	TRBJ1-2	ASSFEGSYGYT
TRBV7-2	TRBJ2-7	ASSYLRVDEQY
TRBV7-2	TRBJ2-7	ASSVGGGFYEQY
TRBV6-6	TRBJ1-1	ASSYGAGYTEAF
TRBV7-2	TRBJ2-5	ASSRTEQETQY
TRBV7-8	TRBJ2-3	ASRASGSADTQY
TRBV5-4	TRBJ2-7	ASSRGSGTHYEQY
TRBV5-1	TRBJ2-7	ASSPRTGTYEQY
TRBV4-3	TRBJ2-2	ASSPNPGGLAGELF
TRBV2	TRBJ2-7	ASSASRLYEQY
TRBV5-4	TRBJ2-7	ASSTGQGDRSYEQY
TRBV12-5	TRBJ2-1	ASVTDYSSDEQF
TRBV10-3	TRBJ2-5	AIGGQRRETQY